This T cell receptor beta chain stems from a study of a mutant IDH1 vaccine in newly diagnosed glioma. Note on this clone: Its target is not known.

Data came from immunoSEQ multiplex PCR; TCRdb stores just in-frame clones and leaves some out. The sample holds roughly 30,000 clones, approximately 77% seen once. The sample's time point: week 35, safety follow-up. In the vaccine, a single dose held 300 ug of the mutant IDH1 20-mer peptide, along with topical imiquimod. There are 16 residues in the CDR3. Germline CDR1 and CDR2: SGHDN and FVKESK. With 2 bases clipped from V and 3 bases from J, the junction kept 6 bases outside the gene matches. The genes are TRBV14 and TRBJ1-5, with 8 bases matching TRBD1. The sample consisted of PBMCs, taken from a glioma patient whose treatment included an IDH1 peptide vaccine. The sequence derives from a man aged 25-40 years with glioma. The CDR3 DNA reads TGTGCCAGCAGCCAACCGGACAGGGAACTCAATCAGCCCCAGCATTTT. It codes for CASSQPDRELNQPQHF.